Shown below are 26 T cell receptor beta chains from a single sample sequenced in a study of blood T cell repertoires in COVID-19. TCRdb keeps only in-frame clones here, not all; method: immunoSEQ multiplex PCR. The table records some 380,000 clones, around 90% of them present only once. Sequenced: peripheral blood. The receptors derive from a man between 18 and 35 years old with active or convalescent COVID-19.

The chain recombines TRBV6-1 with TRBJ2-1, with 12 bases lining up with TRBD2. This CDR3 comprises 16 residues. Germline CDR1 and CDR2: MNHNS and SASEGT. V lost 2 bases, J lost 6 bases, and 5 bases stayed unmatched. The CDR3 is CASSEWASGRANEQFF. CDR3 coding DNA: TGTGCCAGCAGTGAATGGGCTAGCGGGAGGGCCAATGAGCAGTTCTTC.

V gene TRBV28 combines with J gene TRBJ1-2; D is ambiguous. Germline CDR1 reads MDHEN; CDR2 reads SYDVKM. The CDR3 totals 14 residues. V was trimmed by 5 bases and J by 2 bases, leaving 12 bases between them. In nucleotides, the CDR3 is TGTGCCAGCAGTGCACGGACTGCGAACTATGGCTACACCTTC. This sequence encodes CASSARTANYGYTF.

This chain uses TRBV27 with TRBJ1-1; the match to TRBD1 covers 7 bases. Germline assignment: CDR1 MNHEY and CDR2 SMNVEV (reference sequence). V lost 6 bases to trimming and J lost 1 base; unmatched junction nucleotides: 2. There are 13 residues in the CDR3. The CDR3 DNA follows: TGTGCCAGCAGGAGGGACAGGAACACTGAAGCTTTCTTT. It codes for CASRRDRNTEAFF.

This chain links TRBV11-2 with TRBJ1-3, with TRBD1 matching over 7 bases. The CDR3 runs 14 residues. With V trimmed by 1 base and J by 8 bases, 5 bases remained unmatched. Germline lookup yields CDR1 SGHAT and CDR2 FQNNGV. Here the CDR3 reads CASSLGTGWDTIYF. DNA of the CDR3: TGTGCCAGCAGCTTAGGGACAGGTTGGGACACCATATATTTT. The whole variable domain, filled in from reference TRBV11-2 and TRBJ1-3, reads EAGVAQSPRYKIIEKRQSVAFWCNPISGHATLYWYQQILGQGPKLLIQFQNNGVVDDSQLPKDRFSAERLKGVDSTLKIQPAKLEDSAVYLCASSLGTGWDTIYFGEGSWLTVV.

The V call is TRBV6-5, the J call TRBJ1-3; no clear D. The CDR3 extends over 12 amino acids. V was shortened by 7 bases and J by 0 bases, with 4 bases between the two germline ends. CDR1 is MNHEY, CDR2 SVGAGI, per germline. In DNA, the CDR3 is TGTGCCAGCACGAGCTCTGGAAACACCATATATTTT. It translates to CASTSSGNTIYF.

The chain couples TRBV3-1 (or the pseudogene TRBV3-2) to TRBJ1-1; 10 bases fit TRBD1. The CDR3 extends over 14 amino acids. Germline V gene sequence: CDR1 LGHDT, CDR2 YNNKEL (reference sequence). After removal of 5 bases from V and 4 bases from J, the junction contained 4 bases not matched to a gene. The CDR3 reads CASSSRDRGTEAFF. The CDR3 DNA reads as TGTGCCAGCAGCAGCCGGGACAGGGGCACTGAAGCTTTCTTT.

Here the CDR3 reads CASSISRSGNTIYF. In DNA, the CDR3 is TGTGCCAGTAGTATCTCCCGCTCTGGAAACACCATATATTTT. The chain recombines TRBV19 with TRBJ1-3; D ambiguous. Germline V lookup: CDR1 LNHDA, CDR2 SQIVND (reference sequence). Deletions cut 3 bases from V and 0 bases from J, with 6 bases between. This CDR3 has 14 residues.

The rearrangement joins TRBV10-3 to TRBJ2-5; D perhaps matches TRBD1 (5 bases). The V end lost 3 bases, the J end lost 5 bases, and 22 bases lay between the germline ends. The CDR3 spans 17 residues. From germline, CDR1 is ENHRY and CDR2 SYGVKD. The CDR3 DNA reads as TGTGCCATCAGTGAACGGGTTCTCCAGGGTGGTTCGGAGACCCAGTACTTC. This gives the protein CAISERVLQGGSETQYF.

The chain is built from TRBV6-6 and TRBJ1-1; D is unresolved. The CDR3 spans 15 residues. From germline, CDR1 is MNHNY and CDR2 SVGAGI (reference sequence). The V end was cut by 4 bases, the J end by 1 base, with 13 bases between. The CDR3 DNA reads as TGTGCCAGCAGTTCTGACGGGTCTTCGAACACTGAAGCTTTCTTT. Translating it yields CASSSDGSSNTEAFF.

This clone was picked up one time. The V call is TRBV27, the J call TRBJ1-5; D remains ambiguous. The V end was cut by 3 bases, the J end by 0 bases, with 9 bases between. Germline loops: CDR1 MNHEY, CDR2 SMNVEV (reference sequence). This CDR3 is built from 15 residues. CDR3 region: CASSFLGNSNQPQHF. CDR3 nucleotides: TGTGCCAGCAGTTTTCTGGGCAATAGCAATCAGCCCCAGCATTTT.

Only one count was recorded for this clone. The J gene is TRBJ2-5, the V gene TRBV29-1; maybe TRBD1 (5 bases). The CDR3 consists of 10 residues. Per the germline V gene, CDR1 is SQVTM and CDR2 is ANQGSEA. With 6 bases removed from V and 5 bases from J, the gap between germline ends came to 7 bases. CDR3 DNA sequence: TGCAGCGTGCGACAGGAGACCCAGTACTTC. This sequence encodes CSVRQETQYF. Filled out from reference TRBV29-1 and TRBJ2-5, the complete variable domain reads SAVISQKPSRDICQRGTSLTIQCQVDSQVTMMFWYRQQPGQSLTLIATANQGSEATYESGFVIDKFPISRPNLTFSTLTVSNMSPEDSSIYLCSVRQETQYFGPGTRLLVL.

In nucleotides, the CDR3 is TGCGCCAGCAGCCAAATTTCTGGCAATCAGCCCCAGCATTTT. Its protein is CASSQISGNQPQHF. This rearrangement joins TRBV4-3 to TRBJ1-5, with no clear D. The V end was cut by 2 bases, the J end by 2 bases, with 7 bases between. The CDR3 contains 14 residues. Looked up from germline, CDR1 is LGHNA and CDR2 is YSLEER.

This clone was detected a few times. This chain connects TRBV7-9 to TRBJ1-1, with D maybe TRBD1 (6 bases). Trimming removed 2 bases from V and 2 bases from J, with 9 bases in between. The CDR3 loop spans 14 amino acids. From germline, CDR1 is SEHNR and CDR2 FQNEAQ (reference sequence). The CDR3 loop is CASSLHRVNTEAFF. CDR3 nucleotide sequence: TGTGCCAGCAGCTTACACAGGGTCAACACTGAAGCTTTCTTT.

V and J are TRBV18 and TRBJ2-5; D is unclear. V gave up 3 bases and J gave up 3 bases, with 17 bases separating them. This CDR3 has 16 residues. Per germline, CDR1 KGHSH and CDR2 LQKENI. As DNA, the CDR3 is TGTGCCAGCTCACCGAGGCGAGCCCAGAGCAAAGAGACCCAGTACTTC. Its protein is CASSPRRAQSKETQYF.

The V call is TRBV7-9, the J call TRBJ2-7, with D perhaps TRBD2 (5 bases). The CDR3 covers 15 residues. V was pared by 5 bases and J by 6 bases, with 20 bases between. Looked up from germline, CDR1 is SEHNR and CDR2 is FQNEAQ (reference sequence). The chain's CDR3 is CASSPPDSKEGEQYF. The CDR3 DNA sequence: TGTGCCAGCAGCCCTCCCGACTCGAAAGAGGGCGAGCAGTACTTC.

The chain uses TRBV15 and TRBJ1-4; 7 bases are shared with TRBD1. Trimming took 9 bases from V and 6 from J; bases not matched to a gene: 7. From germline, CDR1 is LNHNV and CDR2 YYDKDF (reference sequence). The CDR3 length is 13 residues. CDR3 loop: CATRQGGYEKLFF. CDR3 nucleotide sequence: TGTGCCACTCGTCAGGGGGGATATGAAAAACTGTTTTTT.

The CDR3 nucleotides are TGTGCCAGCAGCCAAGACAGGGGTGGGCAAGAGACCCAGTACTTC. Its translation: CASSQDRGGQETQYF. The rearrangement links TRBV4-2 to TRBJ2-5, with D possibly TRBD1 on 6 matching bases. The CDR3 is 15 amino acids. V lost 0 bases to trimming and J lost 2 bases, with 10 bases between them. CDR1 is LGHNA, CDR2 YNFKEQ, per germline.

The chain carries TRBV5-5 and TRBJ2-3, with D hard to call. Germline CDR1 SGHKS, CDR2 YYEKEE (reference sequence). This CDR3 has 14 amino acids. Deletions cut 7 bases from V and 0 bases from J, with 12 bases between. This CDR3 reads CASPVGSSTDTQYF. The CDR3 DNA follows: TGTGCCAGCCCCGTGGGCAGCAGCACAGATACGCAGTATTTT.

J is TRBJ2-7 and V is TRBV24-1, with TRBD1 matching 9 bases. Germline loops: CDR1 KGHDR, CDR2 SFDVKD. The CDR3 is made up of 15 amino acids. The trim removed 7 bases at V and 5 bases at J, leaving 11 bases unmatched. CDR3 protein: CATRPSGQGGHEQYF. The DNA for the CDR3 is TGTGCCACCAGGCCCTCGGGACAGGGAGGTCACGAGCAGTACTTC.

The CDR3 sequence is CATSRVDGRGDTGELFF. The CDR3 DNA reads TGTGCCACCAGCAGAGTAGATGGCAGGGGTGACACCGGGGAGCTGTTTTTT. J is TRBJ2-2 and V is TRBV15; a possible D gene is TRBD1 (6 bases). V gave up 1 base and J gave up 3 bases, with 15 bases separating them. This CDR3 is 17 amino acids long. Germline-derived CDR1 and CDR2 are LNHNV and YYDKDF (reference sequence).

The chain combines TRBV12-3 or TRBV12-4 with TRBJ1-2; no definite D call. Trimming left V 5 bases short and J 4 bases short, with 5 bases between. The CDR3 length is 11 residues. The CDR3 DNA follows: TGTGCCAGCAGTCTCGGCTATGGCTACACCTTC. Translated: CASSLGYGYTF.

DNA for the CDR3: TGTGCCAGCAGCCTAGGGACTTCCTACAATGAGCAGTTCTTC. It specifies CASSLGTSYNEQFF. This chain connects TRBV7-3 to TRBJ2-1, with D possibly being TRBD2 (6 bases). The germline V gene encodes CDR1 SGHTA and CDR2 FQGTGA. Trimming shortened V by 5 bases and J by 1 base, and 9 bases separated the two germline ends. The CDR3 is 14 residues long.

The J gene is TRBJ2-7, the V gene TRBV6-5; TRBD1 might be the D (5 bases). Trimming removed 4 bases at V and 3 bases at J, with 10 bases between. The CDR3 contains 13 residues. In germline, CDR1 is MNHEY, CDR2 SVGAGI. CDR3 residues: CASSWGQNYEQYF. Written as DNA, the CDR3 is TGTGCCAGCAGTTGGGGCCAGAACTACGAGCAGTACTTC.

DNA of the CDR3: TGTGCCAGCAGAGCCGGGACAGGGACTAGCTCCTATAATTCACCCCTCCACTTT. It yields the protein CASRAGTGTSSYNSPLHF. V gene TRBV5-6 combines with J gene TRBJ1-6; 9 nucleotides match TRBD1. Trimming removed 5 bases from V and 0 bases from J; junction bases left unmatched: 9. The CDR3 consists of 18 residues. Germline V gene data show CDR1 as SGHDT and CDR2 as YYEEEE.

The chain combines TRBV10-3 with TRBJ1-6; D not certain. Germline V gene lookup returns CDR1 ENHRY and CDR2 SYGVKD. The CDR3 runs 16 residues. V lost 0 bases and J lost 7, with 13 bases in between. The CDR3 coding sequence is TGTGCCATCAGTGAGTCGACGCTGGCCGGGAATTCACCCCTCCACTTT. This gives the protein CAISESTLAGNSPLHF.

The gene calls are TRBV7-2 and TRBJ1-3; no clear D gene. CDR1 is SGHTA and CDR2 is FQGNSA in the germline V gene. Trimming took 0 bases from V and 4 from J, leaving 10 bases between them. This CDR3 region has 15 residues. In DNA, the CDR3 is TGTGCCAGCAGCTTAGCGGGAGACATGGGAAACACCATATATTTT. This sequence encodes CASSLAGDMGNTIYF.